These T cell receptor beta chains were read from a single sample in a study of blood T cell repertoires in COVID-19. Profiling relied on immunoSEQ multiplex PCR, and the TCRdb table lists in-frame clones only, not all of them. The sample contains fewer than 200,000 clones, about 87% of which appear only once. The sample comprised peripheral blood. All receptors come from a woman between 65 and 79 years old with COVID-19, enrolled during active disease. CDR3s include the opening cysteine and the closing phenylalanine or tryptophan. A D gene is named only where the DNA matches it firmly. A clone size is listed for some rows: how often the clone was seen (once, few, many), or a class if it is expanded.

J gene: TRBJ2-7
D gene: TRBD1
V gene: TRBV28
clone size: -
CDR3 DNA: TGTGCCAGCAGTATCAACGACAGGGGATGGCGATACTTC
CDR3 protein: CASSINDRGWRYF

J gene: TRBJ2-7
D gene: TRBD2
V gene: TRBV5-6
clone size: -
CDR3 DNA: TGTGCCAGCAGCCTTACTAGCGGAGGCCCCTACGAGCAGTACTTC
CDR3 protein: CASSLTSGGPYEQYF

J gene: TRBJ2-7
D gene: -
V gene: TRBV9
clone size: once
CDR3 DNA: TGTGCCAGCAGCGTAGTGGCGGACTTTTACGAGCAGTACTTC
CDR3 protein: CASSVVADFYEQYF

J gene: TRBJ2-5
D gene: -
V gene: TRBV30
clone size: -
CDR3 DNA: TGTGCCTGGAGTGAGGGCAGGGCAGAGACCCAGTACTTC
CDR3 protein: CAWSEGRAETQYF

J gene: TRBJ2-5
D gene: -
V gene: TRBV5-1
clone size: -
CDR3 DNA: TGCGCCAGCAGCTTGGGGCGGACTCAAGAGACCCAGTACTTC
CDR3 protein: CASSLGRTQETQYF

J gene: TRBJ2-2
D gene: TRBD1
V gene: TRBV14
clone size: -
CDR3 DNA: TGTGCCAGCAGCCGGGACAGGGGCCTGATCGGGGAGCTGTTTTTT
CDR3 protein: CASSRDRGLIGELFF

J gene: TRBJ2-7
D gene: TRBD2
V gene: TRBV7-9
clone size: few
CDR3 DNA: TGTGCCAGCAGCTTAGGGGGACTAGCGGGCACTTCCTACGAGCAGTACTTC
CDR3 protein: CASSLGGLAGTSYEQYF

J gene: TRBJ2-1
D gene: TRBD2
V gene: TRBV10-1
clone size: -
CDR3 DNA: TGCGCCAGCAGTGAGTCGTCGTTGTCGGGAGGGCCGGACAATGAGCAGTTCTTC
CDR3 protein: CASSESSLSGGPDNEQFF

J gene: TRBJ2-3
D gene: TRBD2
V gene: TRBV20-1
clone size: -
CDR3 DNA: TGCAGTGCTAGTCAGAGCGGGAGTGCAGATACGCAGTATTTT
CDR3 protein: CSASQSGSADTQYF

J gene: TRBJ1-2
D gene: -
V gene: TRBV7-2
clone size: once
CDR3 DNA: TGTGCCAGCAGCCCAGGACACGTTAACTATGGCTACACCTTC
CDR3 protein: CASSPGHVNYGYTF

J gene: TRBJ1-2
D gene: -
V gene: TRBV4-1
clone size: -
CDR3 DNA: TGCGCCAGCAGCCAAGTGGGTGGCACTACTAACTATGGCTACACCTTC
CDR3 protein: CASSQVGGTTNYGYTF

J gene: TRBJ2-7
D gene: -
V gene: TRBV5-1
clone size: -
CDR3 DNA: TGCGCCAGCAGCTTGACTAGGGTTGGAACCGAGCAGTACTTC
CDR3 protein: CASSLTRVGTEQYF

J gene: TRBJ1-1
D gene: TRBD1
V gene: TRBV6-5
clone size: -
CDR3 DNA: TGTGCCAGCAGCGATGGACAGGGGAACACTGAAGCTTTCTTT
CDR3 protein: CASSDGQGNTEAFF

J gene: TRBJ1-1
D gene: -
V gene: TRBV3-1/TRBV3-2
clone size: -
CDR3 DNA: TGTGCCAGCAGCCTGGGGACATACACTGAAGCTTTCTTT
CDR3 protein: CASSLGTYTEAFF

J gene: TRBJ2-1
D gene: TRBD1
V gene: TRBV18
clone size: -
CDR3 DNA: TGTGCCAGCTCACCTTTCCGGACAGGGGACAATGAGCAGTTCTTC
CDR3 protein: CASSPFRTGDNEQFF

J gene: TRBJ2-1
D gene: TRBD1
V gene: TRBV6-5
clone size: -
CDR3 DNA: TGTGCCAGCAATTCGGCAAAAGGGGGCTCGGGTGAGCAGTTCTTC
CDR3 protein: CASNSAKGGSGEQFF

J gene: TRBJ2-7
D gene: TRBD1
V gene: TRBV29-1
clone size: few
CDR3 DNA: TGCAGCGTTGCGGGGACAGGGGGCTACGAGCAGTACTTC
CDR3 protein: CSVAGTGGYEQYF

J gene: TRBJ2-7
D gene: TRBD2
V gene: TRBV6-2/TRBV6-3
clone size: -
CDR3 DNA: TGTGCCAGCAGTTACTGGCGGGAGGCGAACGAGCAGTACTTC
CDR3 protein: CASSYWREANEQYF

J gene: TRBJ2-1
D gene: TRBD2
V gene: TRBV4-1
clone size: once
CDR3 DNA: TGCGCCAGCAGCCTAGGCGGCGGGAGGAGCAATGAGCAGTTCTTC
CDR3 protein: CASSLGGGRSNEQFF

J gene: TRBJ2-1
D gene: TRBD2
V gene: TRBV6-1
clone size: once
CDR3 DNA: TGTGCCAGCAGTGCCTTAGCGGGGATCTCCTACAATGAGCAGTTCTTC
CDR3 protein: CASSALAGISYNEQFF

J gene: TRBJ2-1
D gene: TRBD2
V gene: TRBV19
clone size: -
CDR3 DNA: TGTGCCAGTTCCTTTTCAGCCCGGAGCGGGAGTCACAATGAGCAGTTCTTC
CDR3 protein: CASSFSARSGSHNEQFF

J gene: TRBJ2-7
D gene: -
V gene: TRBV2
clone size: -
CDR3 DNA: TGTGCCAGCACAGTCATCTCAAGCTCCTACGAGCAGTACTTC
CDR3 protein: CASTVISSSYEQYF

J gene: TRBJ1-2
D gene: TRBD1
V gene: TRBV6-6
clone size: -
CDR3 DNA: TGTGCCAGCAGCCGAGGCCGGGACAGCCAGAATAACTATGGCTACACCTTC
CDR3 protein: CASSRGRDSQNNYGYTF

J gene: TRBJ2-7
D gene: -
V gene: TRBV4-1
clone size: -
CDR3 DNA: TGCGCCAGCAGCTTCACAGGGACCCCCTCCTACGAGCAGTACTTC
CDR3 protein: CASSFTGTPSYEQYF

J gene: TRBJ2-7
D gene: TRBD2
V gene: TRBV5-1
clone size: -
CDR3 DNA: TGCGCCAGCAGCCCGACTAGCGGGAGGATTGTTTACGAGCAGTACTTC
CDR3 protein: CASSPTSGRIVYEQYF